The rows below give T cell receptor beta chains drawn from one sample of a study of blood T cell repertoires in COVID-19. Sequencing used immunoSEQ multiplex PCR; TCRdb keeps in-frame clones, though not all of them. The table records a few hundred thousand clones, over 85% of them present only once. Specimen: PBMCs or T cells enriched from blood (not recorded which). The receptors derive from a woman aged 30 to 39 who had recovered from COVID-19. The CDR3 runs from the conserved cysteine through the conserved F or W. A D gene is named only where the DNA matches it firmly. Clone size is stated in some rows and not others, as once, few, many or a class when expanded.

>TRBV29-1|TRBD1|NA|TRBJ1-5
CSVQLKGTGGNQPQHF
TGCAGCGTTCAATTGAAAGGGACAGGTGGCAATCAGCCCCAGCATTTT
>TRBV6-2/TRBV6-3|TRBD1|NA|TRBJ1-1
CASSYPGTENEAFF
TGTGCCAGCAGTTACCCCGGGACAGAGAATGAAGCTTTCTTT
>TRBV7-9|TRBD1|NA|TRBJ2-7
CASSPGQGRTSGEQYF
TGTGCCAGCAGCCCAGGACAGGGCCGAACTAGTGGAGAGCAGTACTTC
>TRBV7-2|TRBD1|NA|TRBJ1-4
CASSDRSATNEKLFF
TGTGCCAGCTCGGACAGGAGTGCAACTAATGAAAAACTGTTTTTT
>TRBV6-5|NA|once|TRBJ1-6
CASSSSAHRDGSPLHF
TGTGCCAGCAGTTCTTCCGCCCACAGGGATGGTTCACCCCTCCACTTT
>TRBV7-2|TRBD2|few|TRBJ2-1
CASSRMGLTGTSGKYEQFF
TGTGCCAGCAGCCGCATGGGTCTCACCGGGACTAGCGGGAAGTATGAGCAGTTCTTC
>TRBV10-3|NA|NA|TRBJ2-2
CAISDTGEAGELFF
TGTGCCATCAGTGACACCGGGGAGGCCGGGGAGCTGTTTTTT
>TRBV15|NA|NA|TRBJ1-5
CATSRDSVGRQPQHF
TGTGCCACCAGCAGAGATTCGGTGGGGAGACAGCCCCAGCATTTT
>TRBV6-2/TRBV6-3|NA|NA|TRBJ1-5
CASSKQAQPQHF
TGTGCCAGCAGCAAACAGGCTCAGCCCCAGCATTTT
>TRBV11-2|NA|NA|TRBJ1-2
CASSLRTTESNYGYTF
TGTGCCAGCAGCCTACGAACGACAGAGAGTAACTATGGCTACACCTTC
>TRBV27|TRBD1|NA|TRBJ1-1
CASSQHRGNTEAFF
TGTGCCAGCAGTCAACACAGGGGGAACACTGAAGCTTTCTTT
>TRBV4-2|TRBD1|once|TRBJ2-5
CASSLQGAWETQYF
TGTGCCAGCAGCCTTCAGGGGGCTTGGGAGACCCAGTACTTC
>TRBV11-2|NA|NA|TRBJ2-7
CASSRNTQPSEQYF
TGTGCCAGCAGCCGGAACACACAGCCCTCCGAGCAGTACTTC
>TRBV27|TRBD1|NA|TRBJ2-3
CASSLRTSGGEAQYF
TGTGCCAGCAGTTTAAGGACGTCAGGGGGTGAGGCGCAGTATTTT
>TRBV6-5|NA|NA|TRBJ1-1
CASISGGTEAFF
TGTGCCAGCATTTCGGGGGGTACTGAAGCTTTCTTT
>TRBV6-6|NA|NA|TRBJ1-3
CASRLPSGNTIYF
TGTGCCAGCAGACTGCCCTCTGGAAACACCATATATTTT
>TRBV30|NA|NA|TRBJ1-6
CAWALMAVGSYNSPLHF
TGTGCCTGGGCCCTGATGGCGGTTGGCTCCTATAATTCACCCCTCCACTTT
>TRBV19|TRBD2|NA|TRBJ2-5
CASSIGTSGQETQYF
TGTGCCAGTAGTATAGGGACTAGCGGCCAAGAGACCCAGTACTTC
>TRBV3-1/TRBV3-2|TRBD1|NA|TRBJ2-5
CASSQGGGGETQYF
TGTGCCAGCAGCCAAGGAGGGGGCGGGGAGACCCAGTACTTC
>TRBV18|NA|NA|TRBJ1-1
CASSESGGTEAFF
TGTGCCAGCTCAGAATCGGGTGGCACTGAAGCTTTCTTT
>TRBV4-1|TRBD1|NA|TRBJ2-7
CASSQEDRVDYEQYF
TGCGCCAGCAGCCAAGAGGACAGGGTTGACTACGAGCAGTACTTC
>TRBV27|NA|NA|TRBJ2-1
CASSPAGREQFF
TGTGCCAGCAGTCCAGCGGGTCGTGAGCAGTTCTTC
>TRBV28|TRBD1|NA|TRBJ1-5
CASSPVGQGLNSNQPQHF
TGTGCCAGCAGTCCCGTGGGACAGGGTCTTAATAGCAATCAGCCCCAGCATTTT
>TRBV6-2/TRBV6-3|TRBD2|NA|TRBJ2-5
CASSSPSGGQETQYF
TGTGCCAGCAGTTCGCCTAGCGGGGGACAAGAGACCCAGTACTTC
>TRBV9|TRBD1|once|TRBJ2-1
CASSAGVGQVSREQFF
TGTGCCAGCAGCGCCGGAGTGGGACAGGTTAGTCGCGAGCAGTTCTTC
>TRBV7-3|TRBD2|NA|TRBJ2-3
CASSSGLASNTQYF
TGTGCCAGCAGCTCGGGACTAGCTTCGAATACGCAGTATTTT
>TRBV12-3/TRBV12-4|TRBD1|NA|TRBJ1-3
CASSLNRGNTIYF
TGTGCCAGCAGTTTAAACAGGGGGAACACCATATATTTT
>TRBV16|TRBD1|NA|TRBJ2-7
CASSQGTVTYEQYF
TGTGCCAGCAGCCAAGGGACAGTTACCTACGAGCAGTACTTC
>TRBV7-6|TRBD1|NA|TRBJ1-3
CASSPWGQTRNTIYF
TGTGCCAGCAGCCCTTGGGGACAGACACGAAACACCATATATTTT
>TRBV29-1|NA|NA|TRBJ2-5
CSVGPRWDYQETQYF
TGCAGCGTGGGGCCCCGGTGGGACTACCAAGAGACCCAGTACTTC
>TRBV7-6|NA|NA|TRBJ1-5
CASSLVGGFGNQPQHF
TGTGCCAGCAGCTTAGTTGGAGGGTTTGGCAATCAGCCCCAGCATTTT
>TRBV19|TRBD2|NA|TRBJ2-2
CATTSGRGNTGELFF
TGTGCCACCACAAGCGGGAGAGGTAACACCGGGGAGCTGTTTTTT
>TRBV4-3|TRBD2|NA|TRBJ2-3
CASSRTSGSGGTDTQYF
TGCGCCAGCAGCCGGACTAGCGGGAGCGGGGGCACAGATACGCAGTATTTT
>TRBV28|NA|NA|TRBJ1-6
CASSSTTPYANSPLHF
TGTGCCAGCAGCTCCACTACCCCCTACGCGAATTCACCCCTCCACTTT
>TRBV9|TRBD1|NA|TRBJ2-2
CASSTTTGPGELFF
TGTGCCAGCAGTACTACGACAGGGCCCGGGGAGCTGTTTTTT
>TRBV18|TRBD2|few|TRBJ2-7
CASSPRSLAGNSYEQYF
TGTGCCAGCTCACCTAGGAGTCTAGCGGGTAACTCCTACGAGCAGTACTTC
>TRBV2|NA|NA|TRBJ2-1
CASSDLGGGFF
TGTGCCAGCAGTGATCTGGGAGGTGGGTTCTTC
>TRBV2|NA|NA|TRBJ1-2
CASSDAGEGANYGYTF
TGTGCCAGCAGTGACGCTGGAGAGGGGGCTAACTATGGCTACACCTTC
>TRBV4-1|TRBD1|once|TRBJ2-1
CASSQPPGQGLYEQFF
TGCGCCAGCAGCCAACCACCGGGACAGGGGTTATATGAGCAGTTCTTC
>TRBV6-1|TRBD1|NA|TRBJ2-2
CASSELGRGSGELFF
TGTGCCAGCAGTGAACTAGGCAGGGGGTCCGGGGAGCTGTTTTTT
>TRBV14|TRBD1|NA|TRBJ1-4
CASSHSTRDRGFGDEKLFF
TGTGCCAGCAGCCACTCAACCCGGGACAGGGGGTTTGGTGATGAAAAACTGTTTTTT
>TRBV11-2|NA|NA|TRBJ1-1
CASSRTNSFGTEAFF
TGTGCCAGCAGCCGCACAAACAGTTTTGGCACTGAAGCTTTCTTT